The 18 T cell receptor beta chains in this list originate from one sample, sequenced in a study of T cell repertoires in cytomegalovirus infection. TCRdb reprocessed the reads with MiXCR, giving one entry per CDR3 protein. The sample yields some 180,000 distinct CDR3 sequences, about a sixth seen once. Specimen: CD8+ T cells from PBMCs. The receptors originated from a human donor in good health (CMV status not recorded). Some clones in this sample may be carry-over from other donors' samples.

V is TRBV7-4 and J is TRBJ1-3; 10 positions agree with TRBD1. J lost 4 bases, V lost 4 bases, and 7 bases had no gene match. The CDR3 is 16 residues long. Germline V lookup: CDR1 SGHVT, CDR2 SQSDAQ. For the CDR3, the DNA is TGTGCCAGCAGCTCGCCGGGACAGGGGATGGGAAACACCATATATTTT. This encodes CASSSPGQGMGNTIYF.

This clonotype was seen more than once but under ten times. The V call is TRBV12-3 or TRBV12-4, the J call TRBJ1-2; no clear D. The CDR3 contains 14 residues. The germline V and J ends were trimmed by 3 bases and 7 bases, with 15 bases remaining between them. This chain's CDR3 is CASSLVVTLRGYTF. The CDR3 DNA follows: TGTGCCAGCAGTTTGGTAGTGACTTTACGTGGCTACACCTTC.

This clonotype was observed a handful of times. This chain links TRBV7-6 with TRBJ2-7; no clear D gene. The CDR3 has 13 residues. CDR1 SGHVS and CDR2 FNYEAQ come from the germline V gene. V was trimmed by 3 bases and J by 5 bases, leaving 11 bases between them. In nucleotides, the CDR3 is TGTGCCAGCAGCTTGGGTCTGAGAAACGAGCAGTACTTC. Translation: CASSLGLRNEQYF.

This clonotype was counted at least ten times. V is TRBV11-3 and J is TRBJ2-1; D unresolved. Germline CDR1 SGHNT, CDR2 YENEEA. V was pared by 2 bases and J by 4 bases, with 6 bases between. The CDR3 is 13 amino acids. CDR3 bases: TGTGCCAGCAGCTTACGCGGTTACAATGAGCAGTTCTTC. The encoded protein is CASSLRGYNEQFF.

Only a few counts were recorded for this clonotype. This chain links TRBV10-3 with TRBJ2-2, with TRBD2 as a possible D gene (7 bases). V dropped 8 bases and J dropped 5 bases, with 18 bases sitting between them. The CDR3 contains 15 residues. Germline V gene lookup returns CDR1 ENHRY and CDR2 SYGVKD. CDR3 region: CAIASKGGRTGELFF. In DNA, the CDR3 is TGTGCCATCGCAAGCAAGGGGGGGCGGACCGGGGAGCTGTTTTTT.

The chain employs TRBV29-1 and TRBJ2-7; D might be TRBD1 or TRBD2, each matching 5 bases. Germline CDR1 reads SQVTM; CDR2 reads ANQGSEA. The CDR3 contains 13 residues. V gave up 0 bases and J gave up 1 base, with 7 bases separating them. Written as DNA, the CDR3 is TGCAGCGTTGAAGATGGGGGTTCCTACGAGCAGTACTTC. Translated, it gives CSVEDGGSYEQYF.

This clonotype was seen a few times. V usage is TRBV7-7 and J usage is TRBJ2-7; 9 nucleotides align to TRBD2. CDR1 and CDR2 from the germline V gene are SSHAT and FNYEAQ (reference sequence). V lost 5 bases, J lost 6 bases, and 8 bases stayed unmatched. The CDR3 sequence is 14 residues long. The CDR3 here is CASSLSGGDPEQYF. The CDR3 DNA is TGTGCCAGCAGCCTTAGCGGGGGAGACCCCGAGCAGTACTTC.

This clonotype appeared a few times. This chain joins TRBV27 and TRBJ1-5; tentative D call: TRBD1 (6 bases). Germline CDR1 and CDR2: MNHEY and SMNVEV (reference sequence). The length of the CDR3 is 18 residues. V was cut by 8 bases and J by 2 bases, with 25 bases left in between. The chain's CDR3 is CASARRGAGTIGNQPQHF. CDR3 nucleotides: TGTGCCAGCGCCCGGCGGGGGGCTGGGACAATAGGCAATCAGCCCCAGCATTTT.

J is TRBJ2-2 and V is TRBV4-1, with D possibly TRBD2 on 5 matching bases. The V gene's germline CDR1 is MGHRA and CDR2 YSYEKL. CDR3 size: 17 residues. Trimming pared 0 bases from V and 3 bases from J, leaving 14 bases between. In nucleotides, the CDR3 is TGCGCCAGCAGCCAAGATTGGCTAGCTGCGGACACCGGGGAGCTGTTTTTT. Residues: CASSQDWLAADTGELFF.

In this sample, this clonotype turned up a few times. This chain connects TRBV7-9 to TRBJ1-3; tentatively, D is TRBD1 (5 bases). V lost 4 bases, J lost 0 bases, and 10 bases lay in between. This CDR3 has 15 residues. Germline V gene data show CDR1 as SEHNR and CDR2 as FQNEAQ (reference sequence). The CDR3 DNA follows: TGTGCCAGCAGCTCGCCAGGGTCCTCTGGAAACACCATATATTTT. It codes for CASSSPGSSGNTIYF. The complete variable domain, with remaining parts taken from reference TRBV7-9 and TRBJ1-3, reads DTGVSQNPRHKITKRGQNVTFRCDPISEHNRLYWYRQTLGQGPEFLTYFQNEAQLEKSRLLSDRFSAERPKGSFSTLEIQRTEQGDSAMYLCASSSPGSSGNTIYFGEGSWLTVV.

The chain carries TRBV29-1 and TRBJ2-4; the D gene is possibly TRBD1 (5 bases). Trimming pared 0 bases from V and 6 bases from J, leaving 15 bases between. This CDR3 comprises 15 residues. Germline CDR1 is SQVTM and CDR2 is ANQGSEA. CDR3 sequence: CSVEDRARVGNIQYF. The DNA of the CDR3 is TGCAGCGTTGAAGATCGCGCCAGGGTGGGAAACATTCAGTACTTC. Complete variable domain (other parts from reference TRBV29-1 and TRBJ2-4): SAVISQKPSRDICQRGTSLTIQCQVDSQVTMMFWYRQQPGQSLTLIATANQGSEATYESGFVIDKFPISRPNLTFSTLTVSNMSPEDSSIYLCSVEDRARVGNIQYFGAGTRLSVL.

The CDR3 DNA reads as TGTGCCACCAGTCGGGACAGCCCTAATGAAAAACTGTTTTTT. Its protein is CATSRDSPNEKLFF. The chain links TRBV15 to TRBJ1-4, with 7 bases identical to TRBD1. V lost 6 bases to trimming and J lost 3 bases; unmatched junction nucleotides: 4. Germline CDR1 reads LNHNV; CDR2 reads YYDKDF (reference sequence). The CDR3 extends over 14 amino acids.

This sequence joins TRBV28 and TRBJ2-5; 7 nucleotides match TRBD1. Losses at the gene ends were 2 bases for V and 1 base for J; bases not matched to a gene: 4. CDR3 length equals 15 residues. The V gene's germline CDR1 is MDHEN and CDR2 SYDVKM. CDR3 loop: CASSLGQARQETQYF. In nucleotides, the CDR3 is TGTGCCAGCAGTTTAGGACAGGCTCGCCAAGAGACCCAGTACTTC. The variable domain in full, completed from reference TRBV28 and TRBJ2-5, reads DVKVTQSSRYLVKRTGEKVFLECVQDMDHENMFWYRQDPGLGLRLIYFSYDVKMKEKGDIPEGYSVSREKKERFSLILESASTNQTSMYLCASSLGQARQETQYFGPGTRLLVL.

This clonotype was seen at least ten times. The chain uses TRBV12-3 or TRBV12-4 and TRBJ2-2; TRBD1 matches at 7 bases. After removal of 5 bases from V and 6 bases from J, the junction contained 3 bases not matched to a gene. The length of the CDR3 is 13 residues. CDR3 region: CASSPGGAGELFF. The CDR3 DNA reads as TGTGCCAGCAGTCCAGGGGGTGCCGGGGAGCTGTTTTTT.

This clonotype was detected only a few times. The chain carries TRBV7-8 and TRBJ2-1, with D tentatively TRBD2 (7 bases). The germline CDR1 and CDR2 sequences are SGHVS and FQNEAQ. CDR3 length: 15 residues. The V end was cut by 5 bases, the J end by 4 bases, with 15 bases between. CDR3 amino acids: CASSPGAGVYNEQFF. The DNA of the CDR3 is TGTGCCAGCAGCCCAGGGGCGGGGGTATACAATGAGCAGTTCTTC.

The chain's CDR3 is CASSLFRGGMNVQFF. The CDR3 DNA sequence: TGTGCCAGCAGCTTATTTCGCGGTGGAATGAACGTGCAGTTCTTC. The chain combines TRBV7-2 with TRBJ2-1; D is ambiguous. V was clipped by 2 bases and J by 12 bases, with 20 bases between them. Germline CDR1 and CDR2: SGHTA and FQGNSA. The CDR3 has 15 amino acids.

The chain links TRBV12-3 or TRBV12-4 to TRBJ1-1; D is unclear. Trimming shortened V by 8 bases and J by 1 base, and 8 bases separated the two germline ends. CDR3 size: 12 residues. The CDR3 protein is CASGSPNTEAFF. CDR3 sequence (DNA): TGTGCCAGCGGGTCACCGAACACTGAAGCTTTCTTT.

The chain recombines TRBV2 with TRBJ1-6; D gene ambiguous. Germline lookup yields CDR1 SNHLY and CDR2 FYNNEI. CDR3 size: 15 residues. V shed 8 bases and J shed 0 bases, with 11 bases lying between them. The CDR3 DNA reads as TGTGCCAGCCGCAAAATAAGCTCCTATAATTCACCCCTCCACTTT. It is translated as CASRKISSYNSPLHF.